This T cell receptor beta chain was identified during a study of immune characterization of retroperitoneal liposarcoma. V gave up 5 bases and J gave up 4 bases, with 6 bases separating them. The germline gives CDR1 SGHVT, CDR2 SQSDAQ. The CDR3 has 12 residues. TCRdb passed the PCR reads through MiXCR, listing each CDR3 protein once. The sample holds a few thousand distinct CDR3 sequences; approximately 50% are singletons and the top ten take over 40%. Sequencing was done on a sample of tumor tissue. The V gene is TRBV7-4, the J gene TRBJ1-5, with D unresolved. The sequence was collected from a male donor with retroperitoneal liposarcoma. The CDR3 sequence is CASSVNNQPQHF. The CDR3 nucleotides read TGTGCCAGCAGCGTAAATAATCAGCCCCAGCATTTT.